This T cell receptor (beta chain) derives from a study of vaccination effects on CD4 cells after COVID-19. Study-wide findings and caveats: Vaccine-induced clones in healthy vaccinees cross-reacted with common cold coronaviruses in only 1 of 255 cases. Small numbers of convalescent patients limited the study. It also lacked early post-infection timepoints.

Comments on this clone: Its specificity is not known.

This table comes from immunoSEQ multiplex PCR, and its TCRdb copy is limited to in-frame clones, with some not included. The sample contains nearly 30,000 clones, almost 75% of which appear only once. Germline V CDR1 and CDR2: MGHRA, YSYEKL. Trimming stripped 6 bases from V and 6 bases from J, with 17 bases between. CDR3 length: 15 residues. Before sequencing, viral peptide pools were used by the ViraFEST assay to expand antigen-specific CD4+ T cells. The authors isolated CD4+ T cells after less than eleven days of culture. Participants got two doses of BNT162b2 or mRNA-1273 vaccine. Nucleocapsid antibodies stayed negative before and after vaccination, showing no earlier SARS-CoV-2 infection. Two million PBMC per well received 9 to 10 IU/ml IL-2 and approximately 10 ug/ml peptides in culture.

The sample in question was CD4+ T cells from PBMCs cultured with HCoV-229E spike peptides, obtained after COVID-19 vaccination. The source of this sequence is a human donor who received a COVID-19 vaccine. The chain links TRBV4-1 to TRBJ1-4; possibly TRBD1 for D (6 bases). The CDR3: CASRYPGGGDEKLFF. In DNA, the CDR3 is TGCGCCAGCAGGTATCCCGGCGGGGGCGATGAAAAACTGTTTTTT.